This TCR beta chain was recovered during a study of blood T cell repertoires in COVID-19. CDR3 length: 14 amino acids. The germline V gene has CDR1 LNHDA and CDR2 SQIVND (reference sequence). The junction had 6 bases not matched to a gene; V was cut back by 3 bases and J by 11 bases. The authors' processing: Counts of nucleated cells, estimated from reference gene primer amplification, were obtained. Profiled with immunoSEQ multiplex PCR; TCRdb holds only in-frame clones, not every one. The V and J calls and clone size come from that table; D and trimming were worked out from the DNA. The data contain over 200,000 clones, 86% of them singletons. Everyone who took part was roughly 18 to 89 years old, and they came from over 20 US areas. Within 2 weeks before study entry, exposed participants met a COVID-19 case.

The rearrangement links TRBV19 to TRBJ1-6, with TRBD1 identical over 8 bases. The sample consisted of PBMCs or T cells enriched from blood (not recorded which). The TCR sequence derives from a woman aged 30 to 39 who had been exposed to COVID-19. The CDR3 here is CASSIPGGMTPLHF. The CDR3 DNA reads as TGTGCCAGTAGTATCCCAGGGGGCATGACACCCCTCCACTTT.